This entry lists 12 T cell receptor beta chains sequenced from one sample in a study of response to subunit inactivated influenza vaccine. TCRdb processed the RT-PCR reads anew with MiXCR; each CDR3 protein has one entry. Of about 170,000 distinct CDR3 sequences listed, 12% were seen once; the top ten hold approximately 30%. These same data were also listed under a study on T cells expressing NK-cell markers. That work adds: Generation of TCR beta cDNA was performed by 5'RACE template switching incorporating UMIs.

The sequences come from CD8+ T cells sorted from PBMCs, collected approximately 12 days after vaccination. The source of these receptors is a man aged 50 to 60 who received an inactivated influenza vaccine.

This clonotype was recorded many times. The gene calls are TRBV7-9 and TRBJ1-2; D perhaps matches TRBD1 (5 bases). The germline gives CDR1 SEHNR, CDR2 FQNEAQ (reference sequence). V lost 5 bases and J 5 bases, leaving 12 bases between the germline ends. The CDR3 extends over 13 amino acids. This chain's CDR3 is CASSHPGTYGYTF. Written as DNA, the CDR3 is TGTGCCAGCAGCCACCCCGGGACGTATGGCTACACCTTC.

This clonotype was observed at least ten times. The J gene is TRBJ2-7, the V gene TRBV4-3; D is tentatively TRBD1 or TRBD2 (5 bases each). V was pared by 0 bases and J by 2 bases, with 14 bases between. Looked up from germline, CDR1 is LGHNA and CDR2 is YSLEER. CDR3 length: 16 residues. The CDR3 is CASSQDRRQGPYEQYF. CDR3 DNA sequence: TGCGCCAGCAGCCAAGATCGGCGGCAGGGACCCTACGAGCAGTACTTC.

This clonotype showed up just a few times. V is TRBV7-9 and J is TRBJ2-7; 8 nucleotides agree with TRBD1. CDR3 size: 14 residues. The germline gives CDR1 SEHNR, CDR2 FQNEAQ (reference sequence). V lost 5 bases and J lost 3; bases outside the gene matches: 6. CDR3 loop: CASSETGDHYEQYF. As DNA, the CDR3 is TGTGCCAGCAGCGAGACAGGGGACCACTACGAGCAGTACTTC.

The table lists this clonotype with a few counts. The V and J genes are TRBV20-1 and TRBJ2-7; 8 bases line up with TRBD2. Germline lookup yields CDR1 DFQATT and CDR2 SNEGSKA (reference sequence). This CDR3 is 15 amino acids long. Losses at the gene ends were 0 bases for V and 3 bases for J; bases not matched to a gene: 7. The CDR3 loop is CSARESGGNLYEQYF. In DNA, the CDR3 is TGCAGTGCTAGAGAAAGCGGGGGCAACCTCTACGAGCAGTACTTC.

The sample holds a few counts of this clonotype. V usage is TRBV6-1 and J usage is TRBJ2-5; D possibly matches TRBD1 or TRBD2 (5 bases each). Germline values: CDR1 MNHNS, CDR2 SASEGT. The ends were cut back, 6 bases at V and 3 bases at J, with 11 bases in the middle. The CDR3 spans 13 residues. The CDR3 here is CASREWGKETQYF. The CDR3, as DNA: TGTGCCAGCAGAGAATGGGGGAAAGAGACCCAGTACTTC.

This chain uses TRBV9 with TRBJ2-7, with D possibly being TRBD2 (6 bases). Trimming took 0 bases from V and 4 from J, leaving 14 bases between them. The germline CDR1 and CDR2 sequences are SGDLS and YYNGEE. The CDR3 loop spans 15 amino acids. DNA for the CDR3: TGTGCCAGCAGCGTAGCCGGGAGCTCACTTTACGAGCAGTACTTC. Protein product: CASSVAGSSLYEQYF.

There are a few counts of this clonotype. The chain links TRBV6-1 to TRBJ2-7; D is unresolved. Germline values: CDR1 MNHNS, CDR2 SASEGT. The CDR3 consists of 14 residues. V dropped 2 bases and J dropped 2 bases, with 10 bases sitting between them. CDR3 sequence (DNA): TGTGCCAGCAGTGAATGGGTAGGGCCCTACGAGCAGTACTTC. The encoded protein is CASSEWVGPYEQYF.

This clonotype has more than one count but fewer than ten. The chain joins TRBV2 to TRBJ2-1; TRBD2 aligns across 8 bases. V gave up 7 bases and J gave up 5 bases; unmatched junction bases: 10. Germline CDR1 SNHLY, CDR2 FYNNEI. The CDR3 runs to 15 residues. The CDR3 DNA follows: TGTGCCAGCATTCCGGGACTAGGGTTAGACAATGAGCAGTTCTTC. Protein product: CASIPGLGLDNEQFF.

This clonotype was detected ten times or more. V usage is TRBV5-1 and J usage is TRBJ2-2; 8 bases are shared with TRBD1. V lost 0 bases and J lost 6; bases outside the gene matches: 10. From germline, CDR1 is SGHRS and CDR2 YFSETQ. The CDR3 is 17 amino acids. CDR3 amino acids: CASSLERPRTGPGELFF. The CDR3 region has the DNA TGCGCCAGCAGCTTGGAACGCCCAAGGACAGGGCCCGGGGAGCTGTTTTTT.

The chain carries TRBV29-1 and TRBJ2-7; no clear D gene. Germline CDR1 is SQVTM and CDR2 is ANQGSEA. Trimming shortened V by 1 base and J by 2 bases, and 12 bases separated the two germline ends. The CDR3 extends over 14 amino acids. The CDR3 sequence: CSVEGSYHPYEQYF. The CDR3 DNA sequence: TGCAGCGTTGAAGGCAGTTACCACCCCTACGAGCAGTACTTC.

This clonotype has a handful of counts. The DNA for the CDR3 is TGTGCCAGCAGTGTGACTAGCGGGTACAATGAGCAGTTCTTC. Encoded protein: CASSVTSGYNEQFF. This rearrangement joins TRBV28 to TRBJ2-1, with 10 bases matching TRBD2. This CDR3 comprises 14 residues. The V segment lost 5 bases and the J segment 4 bases; nucleotides outside the gene matches: 2. Germline V gene sequence: CDR1 MDHEN, CDR2 SYDVKM.

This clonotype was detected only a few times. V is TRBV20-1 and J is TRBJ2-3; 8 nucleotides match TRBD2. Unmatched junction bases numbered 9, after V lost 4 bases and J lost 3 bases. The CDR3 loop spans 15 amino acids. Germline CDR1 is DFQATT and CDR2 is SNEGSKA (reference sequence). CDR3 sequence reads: CSATGGMPGTDTQYF. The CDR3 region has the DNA TGCAGTGCTACGGGGGGGATGCCGGGAACAGATACGCAGTATTTT.